One and the same sample provided the 29 T cell receptor beta chains below, sequenced in a study of T-cell memory formation after mild COVID-19. One entry per CDR3 protein, called by TCRdb with MiXCR from the 5' RACE reads. The sample comprises under 400,000 distinct CDR3 sequences, around 27% of which are singletons, and 13% rests with the top ten. Sequencing used PBMCs or a T cell subset sorted from them (not recorded which). These receptors all stem from an adult woman who had mild COVID-19 (a few samples of this study predate the infection). Cell type and time point are not known.

This clonotype turned up a few times. The chain recombines TRBV7-2 with TRBJ2-2; the D is unclear. CDR3 length: 16 amino acids. Germline V gene data show CDR1 as SGHTA and CDR2 as FQGNSA. Trimming cost V 1 base and J 0 bases, with 9 bases left between them. The CDR3 DNA is TGTGCCAGCAGCTTAGTCGGCAGTGCGAACACCGGGGAGCTGTTTTTT. It translates to CASSLVGSANTGELFF.

This clonotype was seen a handful of times. The V and J genes are TRBV29-1 and TRBJ2-7; possibly TRBD1 for D (6 bases). The V gene lost 2 bases and the J gene lost 2 bases, with 7 bases spanning the gap. Germline V gene lookup returns CDR1 SQVTM and CDR2 ANQGSEA. CDR3 length: 12 residues. As DNA, the CDR3 is TGCAGCGTTGAAAAGGGGGCCTACGAGCAGTACTTC. Its translation is CSVEKGAYEQYF.

The chain couples TRBV4-2 to TRBJ2-5; 15 bases line up with TRBD2. CDR3 size: 17 residues. Germline CDR1 and CDR2: LGHNA and YNFKEQ. Trimming cost V 4 bases and J 4 bases; bases outside gene matches: 7. The CDR3 DNA is TGTGCCAGCAGCCTAACCGGGACTAGCGGGGGGAGAGAGACCCAGTACTTC. Its protein is CASSLTGTSGGRETQYF.

This clonotype was picked up a small number of times. This chain joins TRBV7-2 and TRBJ2-3, with 7 bases matching TRBD2. V was clipped by 3 bases and J by 4 bases; unmatched bases: 7. CDR3 length: 15 residues. Germline V lookup: CDR1 SGHTA, CDR2 FQGNSA. CDR3 in amino acids: CASSFGGGTSDTQYF. In DNA form, the CDR3 reads TGTGCCAGCAGCTTTGGGGGAGGGACCTCAGATACGCAGTATTTT.

The chain joins TRBV7-9 to TRBJ2-7; 9 nucleotides match TRBD2. The CDR3 contains 15 residues. Germline CDR1 SEHNR, CDR2 FQNEAQ (reference sequence). V trimming: 5 bases; J trimming: 2 bases; junction bases outside the gene matches: 7. The CDR3 is CASSPGTSRTYEQYF. The CDR3, as DNA: TGTGCCAGCAGCCCAGGGACTAGCAGAACCTACGAGCAGTACTTC.

V is TRBV10-3 and J is TRBJ2-1; TRBD2 agrees at 11 bases. This CDR3 comprises 15 residues. V was clipped by 4 bases and J by 4 bases; unmatched bases: 3. Per the germline V gene, CDR1 is ENHRY and CDR2 is SYGVKD. CDR3 DNA sequence: TGTGCCATCAGTGGCGGGACTAGCGGTTACAATGAGCAGTTCTTC. It specifies CAISGGTSGYNEQFF.

The rearrangement uses TRBV5-1 and TRBJ1-1; 10 nucleotides align to TRBD1. CDR1 and CDR2 (germline): SGHRS, YFSETQ. The CDR3 is 15 amino acids. V was pared by 4 bases and J by 3 bases, with 6 bases of the junction left unmatched. CDR3 nucleotides: TGCGCCAGCAGCGCCGGGGACAGGGGATACACTGAAGCTTTCTTT. This codes for CASSAGDRGYTEAFF.

This clonotype was seen only once. The chain employs TRBV28 and TRBJ2-7; D uncertain. The CDR3 has 13 amino acids. The V gene lost 3 bases and the J gene lost 4 bases, with 10 bases spanning the gap. Germline values: CDR1 MDHEN, CDR2 SYDVKM. This CDR3 reads CASSFYKLYEQYF. CDR3 in DNA: TGTGCCAGCAGTTTTTATAAACTGTACGAGCAGTACTTC. The full variable domain, its missing parts supplied by reference TRBV28 and TRBJ2-7, is DVKVTQSSRYLVKRTGEKVFLECVQDMDHENMFWYRQDPGLGLRLIYFSYDVKMKEKGDIPEGYSVSREKKERFSLILESASTNQTSMYLCASSFYKLYEQYFGPGTRLTVT.

Remarks on this clonotype: At one end, the junction sequence differs from germline, possibly due to a read error. As DNA, the CDR3 is TGTGCCAGCAGTGGAGTTGATCCCAATTTC. Translated: CASSGVDPNF. The V and J genes are TRBV6-4 and TRBJ2-4; D is unresolved. CDR1 and CDR2 (germline): MRHNA, SNTAGT. The CDR3 consists of 10 residues.

There are a few counts of this clonotype. This chain links TRBV19 with TRBJ2-2, with a tentative D call TRBD2 (5 bases). The ends were cut back, 11 bases at V and 4 bases at J, with 14 bases in the middle. CDR3 length: 13 amino acids. Per germline, CDR1 LNHDA and CDR2 SQIVND (reference sequence). CDR3 sequence (DNA): TGTGCCTCTAGGAGTGAGGGCACCGGGGAGCTGTTTTTT. Its translation: CASRSEGTGELFF. Full variable domain (remainder filled in from reference TRBV19 and TRBJ2-2): DGGITQSPKYLFRKEGQNVTLSCEQNLNHDAMYWYRQDPGQGLRLIYYSQIVNDFQKGDIAEGYSVSREKKESFPLTVTSAQKNPTAFYLCASRSEGTGELFFGEGSRLTVL.

This clonotype was detected a few times. The rearrangement uses TRBV23-1 and TRBJ1-5; tentatively, D is TRBD1 (5 bases). TRBV23-1 counts as an open reading frame of uncertain function. V lost 0 bases, J lost 3 bases, and 18 bases lay in between. This CDR3 region has 18 residues. The CDR3, as DNA: TGCGCCAGCAGTCAATCAGGGCAGGGCGTCTGTGACAATCAGCCCCAGCATTTT. This sequence encodes CASSQSGQGVCDNQPQHF.

V usage is TRBV4-2 and J usage is TRBJ1-2, with 12 bases aligning to TRBD1. From germline, CDR1 is LGHNA and CDR2 YNFKEQ. The CDR3 contains 15 residues. After removal of 3 bases from V and 8 bases from J, the junction contained 7 bases not matched to a gene. The CDR3 protein is CASSQRDRGREGYTF. The CDR3 bases are TGTGCCAGCAGCCAGAGGGACAGGGGGCGAGAGGGCTACACCTTC.

The rearrangement links TRBV7-3 to TRBJ2-3, with TRBD2 as a possible D gene (5 bases). Germline V gene sequence: CDR1 SGHTA, CDR2 FQGTGA. The V end lost 7 bases, the J end lost 9 bases, and 20 bases lay between the germline ends. This CDR3 is built from 14 residues. CDR3 nucleotide sequence: TGTGCCAGCACCCCAGGACTCGAGAGTGGCACGCAGTATTTT. This encodes CASTPGLESGTQYF.

V is TRBV29-1 and J is TRBJ2-7; tentative D call: TRBD2 (6 bases). Germline-derived CDR1 and CDR2 are SQVTM and ANQGSEA. CDR3 length: 15 amino acids. Trimming shortened V by 0 bases and J by 4 bases, and 16 bases separated the two germline ends. In nucleotides, the CDR3 is TGCAGCGTTGAAGATCTAGGAGGGAATGGGTACGAGCAGTACTTC. Translation gives CSVEDLGGNGYEQYF.

The rearrangement links TRBV4-3 to TRBJ2-7, with D possibly TRBD1 on 5 matching bases. The CDR3 spans 14 residues. CDR1 and CDR2 from the germline V gene are LGHNA and YSLEER. The V gene lost 2 bases and the J gene lost 3 bases, with 11 bases spanning the gap. The CDR3 loop reads CASSQRVGVYEQYF. In DNA, the CDR3 is TGCGCCAGCAGCCAAAGGGTAGGGGTCTACGAGCAGTACTTC.

The CDR3 loop is CASSYSILPGIQYF. For the CDR3, the DNA is TGTGCCAGCAGTTACTCGATACTACCGGGCATTCAGTACTTC. The rearrangement uses TRBV6-2 or TRBV6-3 and TRBJ2-4, with D unresolved. Trimming took off 0 bases at V and 9 bases at J, with 12 bases between the two ends. The CDR3 length is 14 residues. Germline V gene sequence: CDR1 MNHEY, CDR2 SVGEGT.

The sample holds a few counts of this clonotype. The genes are TRBV30 and TRBJ2-2; no definite D call. The V gene lost 2 bases and the J gene lost 1 base, with 5 bases spanning the gap. Germline V gene sequence: CDR1 GTSNPN, CDR2 SVGIG (reference sequence). The CDR3 loop spans 13 amino acids. The CDR3 loop is CAWSTKNTGELFF. Here the CDR3 DNA reads TGTGCCTGGAGTACTAAGAACACCGGGGAGCTGTTTTTT.

The genes are TRBV2 and TRBJ2-5; D tentatively fits TRBD1 or TRBD2 (7 bases each). CDR1 is SNHLY, CDR2 FYNNEI, per germline. The V gene lost 3 bases and the J gene lost 4 bases, with 18 bases spanning the gap. CDR3 length: 16 residues. The CDR3 bases are TGTGCCAGCAGTGAGCCGAACAGGGGAGGGGGAGAGACCCAGTACTTC. Its translation: CASSEPNRGGGETQYF.

In this sample, this clonotype turned up a few times. The V gene is TRBV9, the J gene TRBJ1-1; TRBD1 might be the D (5 bases). With 1 base removed from V and 0 bases from J, the gap between germline ends came to 7 bases. CDR1 SGDLS and CDR2 YYNGEE come from the germline V gene. CDR3 length equals 14 residues. CDR3 bases: TGTGCCAGCAGCGTAATGGACATGAACACTGAAGCTTTCTTT. Translating gives CASSVMDMNTEAFF.

This clonotype was detected only a few times. The chain carries TRBV3-1 and TRBJ2-3, with TRBD2 matching over 7 bases. Germline-derived CDR1 and CDR2 are LGHDT and YNNKEL (reference sequence). The length of the CDR3 is 14 residues. V trimming: 5 bases; J trimming: 2 bases; junction bases outside the gene matches: 4. The DNA for the CDR3 is TGTGCCAGCAGCACCGGACTAGACACAGATACGCAGTATTTT. This codes for CASSTGLDTDTQYF.

This clonotype appeared a few times. The chain joins TRBV7-9 to TRBJ2-7; 7 bases agree with TRBD1. The germline V gene encodes CDR1 SEHNR and CDR2 FQNEAQ (reference sequence). The CDR3 is 18 amino acids. V lost 5 bases, J lost 3 bases, and 19 bases stayed unmatched. The chain's CDR3 is CASSRTGTVPTSIYEQYF. The CDR3 bases are TGTGCCAGCAGCCGTACTGGGACAGTCCCTACCAGTATCTACGAGCAGTACTTC.

At least ten counts were recorded for this clonotype. The gene calls are TRBV29-1 and TRBJ2-3; D is possibly TRBD1 (6 bases). Germline CDR1 is SQVTM and CDR2 is ANQGSEA. CDR3 size: 15 residues. Trimming removed 5 bases from V and 0 bases from J, with 15 bases in between. This CDR3 reads CSVTPQGKSTDTQYF. Here the CDR3 DNA reads TGCAGCGTTACTCCGCAGGGGAAGAGCACAGATACGCAGTATTTT.

V is TRBV5-1 and J is TRBJ2-3; 8 nucleotides align to TRBD1. The length of the CDR3 is 15 residues. V was clipped by 3 bases and J by 2 bases; unmatched bases: 5. Germline V gives CDR1 SGHRS, CDR2 YFSETQ. The CDR3 DNA reads as TGCGCCAGCAGCTGGGGACAGGATAACACAGATACGCAGTATTTT. This translates into CASSWGQDNTDTQYF.

This clonotype was seen only a few times. J is TRBJ2-1 and V is TRBV6-5; TRBD1 agrees at 9 bases. This CDR3 spans 15 amino acids. Looked up from germline, CDR1 is MNHEY and CDR2 is SVGAGI. The J segment lost 5 bases and the V segment lost 6 bases, leaving 8 bases of the junction unmatched. The CDR3 loop reads CASSRDRGGNNEQFF. For the CDR3, the DNA is TGTGCCAGCAGCCGCGACAGGGGGGGAAACAATGAGCAGTTCTTC.

This clonotype was counted between two and nine times. The J gene is TRBJ1-6, the V gene TRBV20-1, with D possibly matching TRBD1 (5 bases). Germline V gene sequence: CDR1 DFQATT, CDR2 SNEGSKA (reference sequence). Trimming pared 1 base from V and 12 bases from J, leaving 16 bases between. The CDR3 runs to 14 residues. The CDR3 region has the DNA TGCAGTGCTAGAGTAAGGGACGGTCCTAGACCCCTCCACTTT. Its protein product is CSARVRDGPRPLHF.

This clonotype occurred once. The chain is built from TRBV25-1 and TRBJ2-3; TRBD2 aligns across 12 bases. Germline values: CDR1 MGHDK, CDR2 SYGVNS. The CDR3 loop spans 16 amino acids. The V gene end was trimmed by 10 bases and the J gene end by 3 bases; junction bases not matched to a gene: 11. The CDR3 DNA sequence: TGTGCCACCCTTTTACTGACTAGCGGGGGAACAGATACGCAGTATTTT. Translation: CATLLLTSGGTDTQYF.

The sample holds a few counts of this clonotype. The chain links TRBV6-2 or TRBV6-3 to TRBJ2-1, with TRBD2 matching 10 bases. Germline loops: CDR1 MNHEY, CDR2 SVGEGT. Losses at the gene ends were 6 bases for V and 4 bases for J; bases not matched to a gene: 9. The CDR3 covers 16 residues. This CDR3 reads CASSLGLAASYNEQFF. The DNA of the CDR3 is TGTGCCAGCAGCCTCGGACTAGCGGCCTCATACAATGAGCAGTTCTTC.

In this sample, this clonotype turned up once. This chain links TRBV15 with TRBJ2-3; possible D gene TRBD2, 5 bases. V was shortened by 2 bases and J by 1 base, with 13 bases between the two germline ends. Per germline, CDR1 LNHNV and CDR2 YYDKDF (reference sequence). The CDR3 has 16 residues. The CDR3 nucleotides read TGTGCCACCAGCAGACCGTCAGGCGGGCGCACAGATACGCAGTATTTT. Translated, it gives CATSRPSGGRTDTQYF.

The chain employs TRBV2 and TRBJ2-1, with D possibly being TRBD1 or TRBD2 (6 bases each). Germline V CDR1 and CDR2: SNHLY, FYNNEI. The V end was cut by 7 bases, the J end by 1 base, with 8 bases between. The CDR3 totals 13 residues. CDR3 amino acids: CASKGGSYNEQFF. CDR3 DNA sequence: TGTGCCAGCAAGGGGGGATCCTACAATGAGCAGTTCTTC.